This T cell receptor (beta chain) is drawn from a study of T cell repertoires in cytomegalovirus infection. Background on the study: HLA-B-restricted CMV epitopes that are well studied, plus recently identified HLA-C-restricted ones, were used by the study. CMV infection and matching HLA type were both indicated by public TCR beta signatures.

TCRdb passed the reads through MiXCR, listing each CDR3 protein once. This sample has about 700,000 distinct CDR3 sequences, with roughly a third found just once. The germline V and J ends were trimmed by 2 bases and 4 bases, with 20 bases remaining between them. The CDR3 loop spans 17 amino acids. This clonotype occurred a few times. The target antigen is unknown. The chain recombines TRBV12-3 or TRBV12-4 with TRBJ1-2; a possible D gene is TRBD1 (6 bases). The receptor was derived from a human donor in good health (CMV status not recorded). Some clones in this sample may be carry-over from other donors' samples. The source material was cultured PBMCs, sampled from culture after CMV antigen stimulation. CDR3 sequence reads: CASSLWGRYHSSYGYTF. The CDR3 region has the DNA TGTGCCAGCAGTTTATGGGGGCGTTATCACTCGAGCTATGGCTACACCTTC.